The text below deals with one T cell receptor beta chain. The data belong to a study of CD8 T cells in Susac syndrome. Overall study context: The Susac syndrome patients were therapy-naive, on corticosteroids, or on intravenous immunoglobulin alone at blood draw.

This CDR3 is built from 14 residues. Germline V gene data show CDR1 as MGHRA and CDR2 as YSYEKL. V shed 0 bases and J 2 bases; nucleotides not matched to a gene: 0. With random hexamers, reverse transcription was performed on about 0.5 to 1 ug of RNA. The CDR3 of TCR beta was amplified by immunoSEQ multiplex PCR across 54 Vbeta and 13 Jbeta. TCRdb re-derived calls from the immunoSEQ multiplex PCR reads in MiXCR, one entry per CDR3 protein. The sample lists about 130,000 distinct CDR3 sequences, approximately 95% occurring once. The TCR sequence derives from a human donor with Susac syndrome. Sequencing was performed on CD8+ T cells from PBMCs. J is TRBJ1-2 and V is TRBV4-1; 7 positions match TRBD1. The CDR3 spells CASSQEQGNYGYTF. The CDR3 coding sequence is TGCGCCAGCAGCCAAGAACAGGGGAACTATGGCTACACCTTC.